The 4 T cell receptor beta chains given below trace back to one sample, sequenced in a study of post-analysis software for immune sequencing data. Study-wide results and limits: Patients carried roughly 5 TRBV segments more frequently than controls did, and TRBV5-6, TRBV5-1 and TRBV20-1 were among them.

No antigens are known for them. Unique-molecular-identifier-tagged TCR beta cDNA libraries were used. TCRdb re-analysed the PCR reads in MiXCR, keeping a single row per CDR3 protein. The table includes roughly 540,000 distinct CDR3 sequences, 30% to 40% detected once. Sample: blood. These receptor sequences come from a girl between 2 and 17 years old with multiple sclerosis.

The CDR3 reads CASSYPGQWAQYF. In nucleotides, the CDR3 is TGTGCCAGCAGCTATCCGGGACAGTGGGCGCAGTATTTT. The V gene is TRBV5-6, the J gene TRBJ2-3; 7 bases agree with TRBD1. The V gene end was trimmed by 3 bases and the J gene end by 10 bases; junction bases not matched to a gene: 8. Germline CDR1 and CDR2: SGHDT and YYEEEE. The CDR3 runs 13 residues.

This clonotype has only one observation. V usage is TRBV12-3 or TRBV12-4 and J usage is TRBJ1-5; 8 bases align to TRBD1. J was trimmed by 2 bases and V by 2 bases; bases with no gene match: 5. The CDR3 has 16 residues. The CDR3 nucleotides read TGTGCCAGCAGTTTACGGACAGGGAATGGCAATCAGCCCCAGCATTTT. Translating it yields CASSLRTGNGNQPQHF.

This chain uses TRBV28 with TRBJ2-7; D is possibly TRBD1 (6 bases). CDR1 MDHEN and CDR2 SYDVKM come from the germline V gene. The CDR3 has 14 amino acids. V was trimmed by 6 bases and J by 2 bases, leaving 14 bases between them. The CDR3: CASSEGDRPYEQYF. The CDR3 bases are TGTGCCAGCAGCGAGGGCGACAGGCCCTACGAGCAGTACTTC.

CDR3: CASSSQGTGPDTQYF. CDR3 nucleotides: TGTGCCAGCAGCTCCCAGGGGACAGGGCCCGATACGCAGTATTTT. The genes are TRBV7-9 and TRBJ2-3; 9 nucleotides agree with TRBD1. CDR3 length equals 15 residues. Germline loops: CDR1 SEHNR, CDR2 FQNEAQ (reference sequence). V lost 4 bases to trimming and J lost 6 bases; unmatched junction nucleotides: 8.